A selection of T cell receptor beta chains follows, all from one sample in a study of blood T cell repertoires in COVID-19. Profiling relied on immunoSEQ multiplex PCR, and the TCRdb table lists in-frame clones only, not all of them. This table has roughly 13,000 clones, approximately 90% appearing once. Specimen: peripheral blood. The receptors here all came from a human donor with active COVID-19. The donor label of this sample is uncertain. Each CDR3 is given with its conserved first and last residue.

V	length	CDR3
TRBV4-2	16	CASSPWGGLTQETQYF
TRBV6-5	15	CASSYTGTGPNEQFF
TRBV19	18	CASSLSRDRVYGSYEQYF
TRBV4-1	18	CASSQDLRGTSSNQPQHF
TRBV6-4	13	CASSPTGKTEAFF
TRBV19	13	CASRDRATYEQYF
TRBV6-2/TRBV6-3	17	CASSYSFLGTGGTEAFF
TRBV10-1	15	CASSAGTGKVETQYF
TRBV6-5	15	CASSYGTDRTDTQYF
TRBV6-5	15	CASSYYQGNTGELFF
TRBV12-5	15	CASGLTSGRWRRLFF
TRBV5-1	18	CASSLVGLAGGTINEQFF
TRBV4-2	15	CASSPGGTGAYEQYF
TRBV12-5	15	CASGSPRTETYGYTF
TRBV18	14	CASSLGQTNYGYTF
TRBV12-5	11	CASGRGTEAFF
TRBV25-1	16	CASSGSRGLVNTEAFF
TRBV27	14	CASSLRTGYREQYF
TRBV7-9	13	CASSLVERREQYF
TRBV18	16	CASSPGGQGVNSPLHF
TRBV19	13	CASSPTGVNGYTF
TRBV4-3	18	CASSQPRFGRGRTDTQYF
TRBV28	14	CASSRQGATQPQHF
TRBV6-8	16	CASSYPRGGQCYEQYF
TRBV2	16	CASSVTPGHNSYEQYF
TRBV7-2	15	CASSVGQGRNQPQHF
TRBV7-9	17	CASSLEAGLGAKNIQYF
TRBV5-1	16	CASSPSVGSGRNEQFF
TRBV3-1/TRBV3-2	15	CASSPRGGWTDTQYF
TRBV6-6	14	CASINGGLAYEQYF
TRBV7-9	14	CASSLDARGNEQFF
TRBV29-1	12	CSVAQVQDTQYF
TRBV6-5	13	CASSYSSSGELFF
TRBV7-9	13	CASSSDISYEQYF
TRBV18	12	CASSPGGDEQYF
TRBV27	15	CASSRGGSSGNTIYF